This T cell receptor beta chain was found in a study of spatial heterogeneity in lung cancer. Study context: Detection of beta-chain sequences consistently exceeded that of alpha-chain sequences.

From germline, CDR1 is ENHRY and CDR2 SYGVKD. CDR3 length: 15 residues. J gave up 5 bases and V 4 bases, and 9 bases lay outside the gene matches. The time point: sample taken at primary tumor resection. Unsorted tumor, nontumor lung tissue or cryopreserved PBMC supplied the whole RNA. Points from the study as a whole: TCRs found ubiquitously expanded in tumor appeared in blood more at resection than at follow-up.

For this clonotype: Its antigen is not identified.

One entry per CDR3 protein results from TCRdb running MiXCR on the 5' RACE reads. Of about 80,000 distinct CDR3 sequences in the sample, under 25% were seen once. The sequence derives from a male donor with early-stage non-small cell lung cancer. The chain has TRBV10-3 and TRBJ1-1; the match to TRBD1 covers 8 bases. Specimen: PBMCs, collected at surgery. The CDR3 protein is CAISGTGQGGTEAFF. In nucleotides, the CDR3 is TGTGCCATCAGTGGGACAGGACAGGGAGGAACTGAAGCTTTCTTT.